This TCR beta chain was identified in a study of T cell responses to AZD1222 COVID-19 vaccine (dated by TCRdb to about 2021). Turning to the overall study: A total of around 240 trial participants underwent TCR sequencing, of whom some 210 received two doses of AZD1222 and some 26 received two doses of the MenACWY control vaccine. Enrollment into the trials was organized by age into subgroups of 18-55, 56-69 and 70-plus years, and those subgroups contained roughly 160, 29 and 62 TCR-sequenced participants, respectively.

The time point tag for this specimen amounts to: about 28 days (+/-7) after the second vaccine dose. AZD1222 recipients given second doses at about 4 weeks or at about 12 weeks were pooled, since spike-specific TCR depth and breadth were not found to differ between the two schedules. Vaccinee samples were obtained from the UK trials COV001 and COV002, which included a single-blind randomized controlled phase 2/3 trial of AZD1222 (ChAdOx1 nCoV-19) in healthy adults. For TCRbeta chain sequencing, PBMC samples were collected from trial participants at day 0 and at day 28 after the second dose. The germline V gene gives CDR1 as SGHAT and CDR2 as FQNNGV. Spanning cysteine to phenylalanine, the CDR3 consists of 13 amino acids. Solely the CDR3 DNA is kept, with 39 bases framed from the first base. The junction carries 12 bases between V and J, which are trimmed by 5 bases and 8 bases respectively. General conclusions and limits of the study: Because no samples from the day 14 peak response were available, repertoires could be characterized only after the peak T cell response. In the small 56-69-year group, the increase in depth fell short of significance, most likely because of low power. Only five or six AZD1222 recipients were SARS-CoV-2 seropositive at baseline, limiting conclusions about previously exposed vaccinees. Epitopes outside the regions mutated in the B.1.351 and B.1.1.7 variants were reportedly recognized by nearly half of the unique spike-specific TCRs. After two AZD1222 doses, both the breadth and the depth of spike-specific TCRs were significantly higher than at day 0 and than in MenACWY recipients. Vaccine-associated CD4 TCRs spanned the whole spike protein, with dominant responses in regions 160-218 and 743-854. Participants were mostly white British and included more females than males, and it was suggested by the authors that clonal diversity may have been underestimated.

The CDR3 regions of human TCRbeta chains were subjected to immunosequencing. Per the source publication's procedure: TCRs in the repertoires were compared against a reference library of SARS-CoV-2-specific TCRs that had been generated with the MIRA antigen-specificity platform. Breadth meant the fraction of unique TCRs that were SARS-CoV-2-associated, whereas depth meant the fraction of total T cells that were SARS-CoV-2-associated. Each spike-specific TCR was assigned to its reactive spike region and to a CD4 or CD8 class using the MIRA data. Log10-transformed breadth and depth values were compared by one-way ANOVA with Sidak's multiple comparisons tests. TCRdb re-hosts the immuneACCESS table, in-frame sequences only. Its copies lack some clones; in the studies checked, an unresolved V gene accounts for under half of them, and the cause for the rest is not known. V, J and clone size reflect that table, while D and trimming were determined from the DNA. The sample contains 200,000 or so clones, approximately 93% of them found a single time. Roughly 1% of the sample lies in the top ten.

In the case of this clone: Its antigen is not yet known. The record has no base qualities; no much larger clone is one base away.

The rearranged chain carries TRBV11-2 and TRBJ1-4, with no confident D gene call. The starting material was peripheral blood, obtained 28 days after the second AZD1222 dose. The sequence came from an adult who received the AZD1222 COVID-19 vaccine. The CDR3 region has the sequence CASSPSGPEKLFF. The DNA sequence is TGTGCCAGCAGCCCCTCCGGGCCGGAAAAACTGTTTTTT.